The T cell receptor beta chain under discussion was sequenced for a study of human T cells and chemical hapten exposure. Across the whole study: Each patient's scalp received weekly diphenylcyclopropenone throughout the approximately 22-week study. Affected patients, primarily female, had alopecia areata, totalis or universalis.

The library tagged individual cDNA molecules with unique molecular identifiers. TCRdb reprocessed the RACE reads via MiXCR and lists one record per CDR3 protein. The profile shows about 60,000 distinct CDR3 sequences, about 11% of them singletons. This clonotype is medium-sized within its sample. The CDR3 has 14 residues. Trimming took off 2 bases at V and 5 bases at J, with 13 bases between the two ends. Germline CDR1 reads DFQATT; CDR2 reads SNEGSKA (reference sequence). Regarding time point: pre-sensitization, week 0. Described treatment: therapeutic diphenylcyclopropenone sensitization with weekly scalp DPC. Investigators collected blood before applying each patch test.

This TCR was recovered from a woman between 40 and 50 years old with alopecia areata. Some clones in this sample may be carry-over from other donors' samples. This rearrangement joins TRBV20-1 to TRBJ2-1; the D is unclear. The sample in question was whole blood, obtained in connection with sensitization to the hapten diphenylcyclopropenone (DPC). CDR3 region: CSARPTTRDNEQFF. CDR3 DNA sequence: TGCAGTGCTAGACCCACGACTCGTGACAATGAGCAGTTCTTC.